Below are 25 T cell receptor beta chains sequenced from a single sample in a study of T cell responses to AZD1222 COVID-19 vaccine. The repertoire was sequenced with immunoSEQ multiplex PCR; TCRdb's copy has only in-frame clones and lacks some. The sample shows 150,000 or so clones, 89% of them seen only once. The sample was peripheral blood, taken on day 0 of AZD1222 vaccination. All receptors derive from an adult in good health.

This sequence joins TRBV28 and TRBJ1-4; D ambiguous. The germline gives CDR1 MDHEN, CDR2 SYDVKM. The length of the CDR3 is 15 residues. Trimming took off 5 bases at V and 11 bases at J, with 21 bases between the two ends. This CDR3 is CASSLPYANGGKLFF. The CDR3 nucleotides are TGTGCCAGCAGTCTACCATACGCGAATGGCGGCAAACTGTTTTTT.

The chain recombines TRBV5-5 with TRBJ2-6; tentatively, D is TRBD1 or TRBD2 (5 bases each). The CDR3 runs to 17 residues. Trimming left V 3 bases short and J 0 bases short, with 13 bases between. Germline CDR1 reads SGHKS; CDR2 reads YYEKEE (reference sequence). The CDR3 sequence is CASSSGAGGSGANVLTF. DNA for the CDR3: TGTGCCAGCAGCTCTGGGGCCGGAGGCTCTGGGGCCAACGTCCTGACTTTC.

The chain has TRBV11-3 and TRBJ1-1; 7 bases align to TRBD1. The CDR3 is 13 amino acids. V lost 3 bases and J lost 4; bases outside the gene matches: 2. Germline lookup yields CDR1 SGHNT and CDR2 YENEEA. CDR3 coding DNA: TGTGCCAGCAGCTTCAACAGGGGCACTGAAGCTTTCTTT. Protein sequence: CASSFNRGTEAFF.

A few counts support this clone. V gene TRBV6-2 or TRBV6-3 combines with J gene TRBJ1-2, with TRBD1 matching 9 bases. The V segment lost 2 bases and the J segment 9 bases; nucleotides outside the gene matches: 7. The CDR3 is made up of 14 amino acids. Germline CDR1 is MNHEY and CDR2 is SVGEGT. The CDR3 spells CASSYGTGSLRYTF. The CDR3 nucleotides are TGTGCCAGCAGTTACGGGACAGGGTCTTTGCGCTACACCTTC.

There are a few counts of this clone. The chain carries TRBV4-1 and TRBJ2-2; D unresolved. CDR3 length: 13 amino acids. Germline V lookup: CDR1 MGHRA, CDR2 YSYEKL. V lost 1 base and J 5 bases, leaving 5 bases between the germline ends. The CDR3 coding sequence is TGCGCCAGCAGCCAAGCCGGGACCGGGGAGCTGTTTTTT. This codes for CASSQAGTGELFF.

This CDR3 reads CASSYRQGYGYTF. The CDR3 DNA reads TGTGCCAGCAGTTACCGACAGGGCTATGGCTACACCTTC. J is TRBJ1-2 and V is TRBV6-5, with TRBD1 matching 7 bases. The CDR3 is made up of 13 amino acids. Trimming at V came to 2 bases and at J to 4 bases, leaving 1 base not matched to a gene. Germline loops: CDR1 MNHEY, CDR2 SVGAGI.

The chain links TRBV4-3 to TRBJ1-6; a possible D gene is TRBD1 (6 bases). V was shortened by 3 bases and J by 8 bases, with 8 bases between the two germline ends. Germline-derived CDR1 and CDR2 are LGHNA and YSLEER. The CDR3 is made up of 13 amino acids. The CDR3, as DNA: TGCGCCAGCAGCCAGGGGGCTTATTCACCCCTCCACTTT. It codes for CASSQGAYSPLHF.

The chain's CDR3 is CASSLGTGFFQPQHF. In DNA, the CDR3 is TGTGCCAGCAGCCTCGGGACAGGGTTTTTCCAGCCCCAGCATTTT. The V and J genes are TRBV7-2 and TRBJ1-5; 9 bases are a match to TRBD1. The CDR3 spans 15 residues. In germline, CDR1 is SGHTA, CDR2 FQGNSA. The junction had 9 bases not matched to a gene; V was cut back by 5 bases and J by 7 bases.

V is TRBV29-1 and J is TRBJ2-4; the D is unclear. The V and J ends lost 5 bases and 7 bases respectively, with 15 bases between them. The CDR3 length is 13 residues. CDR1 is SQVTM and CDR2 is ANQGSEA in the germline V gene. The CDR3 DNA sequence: TGCAGCGTTCAGTGGGGATCATCCAACATTCAGTACTTC. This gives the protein CSVQWGSSNIQYF. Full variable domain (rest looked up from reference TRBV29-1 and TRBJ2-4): SAVISQKPSRDICQRGTSLTIQCQVDSQVTMMFWYRQQPGQSLTLIATANQGSEATYESGFVIDKFPISRPNLTFSTLTVSNMSPEDSSIYLCSVQWGSSNIQYFGAGTRLSVL.

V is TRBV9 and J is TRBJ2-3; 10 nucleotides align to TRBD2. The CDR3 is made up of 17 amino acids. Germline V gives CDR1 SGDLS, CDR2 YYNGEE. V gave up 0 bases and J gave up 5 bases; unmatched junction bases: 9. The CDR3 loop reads CASSVATGLAGEDTQYF. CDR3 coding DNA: TGTGCCAGCAGCGTAGCTACGGGGCTAGCGGGAGAAGATACGCAGTATTTT. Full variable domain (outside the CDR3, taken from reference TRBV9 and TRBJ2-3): DSGVTQTPKHLITATGQRVTLRCSPRSGDLSVYWYQQSLDQGLQFLIQYYNGEERAKGNILERFSAQQFPDLHSELNLSSLELGDSALYFCASSVATGLAGEDTQYFGPGTRLTVL.

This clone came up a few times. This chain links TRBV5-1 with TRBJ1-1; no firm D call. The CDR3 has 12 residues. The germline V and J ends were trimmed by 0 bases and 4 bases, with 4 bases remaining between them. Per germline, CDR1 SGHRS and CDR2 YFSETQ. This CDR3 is CASSLVATEAFF. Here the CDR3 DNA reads TGCGCCAGCAGCTTGGTGGCCACTGAAGCTTTCTTT.

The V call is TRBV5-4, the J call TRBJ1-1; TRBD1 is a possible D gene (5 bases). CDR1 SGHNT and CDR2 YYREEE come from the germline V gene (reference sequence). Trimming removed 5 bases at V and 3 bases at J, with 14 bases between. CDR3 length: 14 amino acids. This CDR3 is CASSLRGGYTEAFF. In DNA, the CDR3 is TGTGCCAGCAGTTTGAGGGGCGGTTACACTGAAGCTTTCTTT.

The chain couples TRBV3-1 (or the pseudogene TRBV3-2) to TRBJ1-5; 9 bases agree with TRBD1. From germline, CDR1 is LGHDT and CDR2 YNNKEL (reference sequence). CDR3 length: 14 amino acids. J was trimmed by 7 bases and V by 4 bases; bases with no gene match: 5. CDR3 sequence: CASSRDRARQPQHF. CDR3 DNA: TGTGCCAGCAGCCGGGACAGGGCACGGCAGCCCCAGCATTTT.

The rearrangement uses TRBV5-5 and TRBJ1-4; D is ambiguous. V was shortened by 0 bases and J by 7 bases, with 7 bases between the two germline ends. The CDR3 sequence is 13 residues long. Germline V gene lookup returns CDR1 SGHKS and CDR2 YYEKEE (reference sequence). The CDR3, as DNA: TGTGCCAGCAGCTTGGCCGTTCCTGAAAAACTGTTTTTT. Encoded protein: CASSLAVPEKLFF.

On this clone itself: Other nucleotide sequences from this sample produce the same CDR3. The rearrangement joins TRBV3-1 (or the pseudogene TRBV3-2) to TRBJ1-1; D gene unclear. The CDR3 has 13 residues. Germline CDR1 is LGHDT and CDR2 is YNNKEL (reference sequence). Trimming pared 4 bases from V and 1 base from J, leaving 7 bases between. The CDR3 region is CASSPRQNTEAFF. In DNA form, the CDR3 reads TGTGCCAGCAGCCCCAGACAGAACACTGAAGCTTTCTTT.

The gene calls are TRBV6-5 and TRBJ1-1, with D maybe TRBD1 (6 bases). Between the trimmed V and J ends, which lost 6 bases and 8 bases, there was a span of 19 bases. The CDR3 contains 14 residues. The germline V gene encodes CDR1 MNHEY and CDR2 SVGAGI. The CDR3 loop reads CASRQVLRGSEAFF. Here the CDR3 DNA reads TGTGCCAGCAGACAAGTCCTAAGGGGGTCCGAAGCTTTCTTT.

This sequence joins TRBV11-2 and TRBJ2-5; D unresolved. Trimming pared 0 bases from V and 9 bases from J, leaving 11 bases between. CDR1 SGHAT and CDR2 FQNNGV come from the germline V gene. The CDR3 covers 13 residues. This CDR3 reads CASSLESQSAQYF. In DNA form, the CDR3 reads TGTGCCAGCAGCTTAGAGTCCCAATCGGCCCAGTACTTC.

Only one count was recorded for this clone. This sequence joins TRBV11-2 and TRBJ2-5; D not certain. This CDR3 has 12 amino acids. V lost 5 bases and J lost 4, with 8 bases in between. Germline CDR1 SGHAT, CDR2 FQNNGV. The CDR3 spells CASSTNRETQYF. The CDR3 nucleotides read TGTGCCAGCAGCACCAACAGAGAGACCCAGTACTTC.

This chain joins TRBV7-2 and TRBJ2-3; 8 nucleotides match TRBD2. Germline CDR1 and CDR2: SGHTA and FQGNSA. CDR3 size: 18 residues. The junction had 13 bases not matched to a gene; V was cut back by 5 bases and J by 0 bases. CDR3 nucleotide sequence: TGTGCCAGCAGCCGCAACCGCTTCGGGGGGGGAAGCACAGATACGCAGTATTTT. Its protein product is CASSRNRFGGGSTDTQYF.

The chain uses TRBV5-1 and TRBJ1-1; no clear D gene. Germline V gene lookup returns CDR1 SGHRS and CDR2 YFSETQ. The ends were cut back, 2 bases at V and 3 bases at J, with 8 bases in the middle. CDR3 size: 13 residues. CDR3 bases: TGCGCCAGCAGCTTAATGGGCGACACTGAAGCTTTCTTT. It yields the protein CASSLMGDTEAFF.

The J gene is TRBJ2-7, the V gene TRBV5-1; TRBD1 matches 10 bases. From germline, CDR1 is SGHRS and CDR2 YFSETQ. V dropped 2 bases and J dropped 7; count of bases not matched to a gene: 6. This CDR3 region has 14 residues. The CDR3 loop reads CASSLGQGVREQYF. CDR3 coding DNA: TGCGCCAGCAGCTTAGGACAGGGGGTAAGGGAGCAGTACTTC.

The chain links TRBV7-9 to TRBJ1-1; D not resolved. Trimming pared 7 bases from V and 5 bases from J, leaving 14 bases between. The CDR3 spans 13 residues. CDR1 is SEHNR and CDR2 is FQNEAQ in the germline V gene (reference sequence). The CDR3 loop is CASTQYDGTEAFF. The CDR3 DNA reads TGTGCCAGCACCCAGTATGATGGGACTGAAGCTTTCTTT. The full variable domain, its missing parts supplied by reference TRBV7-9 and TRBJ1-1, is DTGVSQNPRHKITKRGQNVTFRCDPISEHNRLYWYRQTLGQGPEFLTYFQNEAQLEKSRLLSDRFSAERPKGSFSTLEIQRTEQGDSAMYLCASTQYDGTEAFFGQGTRLTVV.

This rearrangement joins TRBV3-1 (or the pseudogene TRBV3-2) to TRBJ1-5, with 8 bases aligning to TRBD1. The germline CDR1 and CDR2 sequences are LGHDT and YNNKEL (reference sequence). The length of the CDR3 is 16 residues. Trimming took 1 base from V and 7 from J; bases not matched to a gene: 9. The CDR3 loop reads CASSQGSRGLRQPQHF. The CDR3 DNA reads TGTGCCAGCAGCCAAGGGAGCAGGGGGCTTAGGCAGCCCCAGCATTTT.

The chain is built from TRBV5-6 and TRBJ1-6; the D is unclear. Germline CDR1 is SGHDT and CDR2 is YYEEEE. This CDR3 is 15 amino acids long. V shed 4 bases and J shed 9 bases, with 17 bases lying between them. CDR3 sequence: CASSPPPYGGSPLHF. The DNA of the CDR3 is TGTGCCAGCAGCCCACCCCCCTACGGTGGTTCACCCCTCCACTTT. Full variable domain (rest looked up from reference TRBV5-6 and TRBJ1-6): DAGVTQSPTHLIKTRGQQVTLRCSPKSGHDTVSWYQQALGQGPQFIFQYYEEEERQRGNFPDRFSGHQFPNYSSELNVNALLLGDSALYLCASSPPPYGGSPLHFGNGTRLTVT.

The CDR3 region is CASSSNQGGYGYTF. The CDR3, as DNA: TGTGCCAGCAGTTCCAATCAGGGGGGCTATGGCTACACCTTC. The chain recombines TRBV6-5 with TRBJ1-2; 7 bases fit TRBD1. Germline values: CDR1 MNHEY, CDR2 SVGAGI. The CDR3 is 14 residues long. After removal of 4 bases from V and 4 bases from J, the junction contained 6 bases not matched to a gene.